The next 26 T cell receptor beta chains were all read from a single sample in a study of T cells in Graves' hyperthyroidism and ophthalmopathy. Authors of the study amplified TCR beta CDR3 regions from RNA transcripts. Initially, a first-round RT-PCR of the TCR CDR3 employed the HTBI primer set. Each CDR3 protein is one row after TCRdb ran MiXCR on the multiplex PCR reads. The sample shows 500,000 to 650,000 distinct CDR3 sequences, around 13% of them seen only once. The sequenced sample was blood. The receptors shown here come from a woman aged 40 to 50 with Graves' hyperthyroidism.

The CDR3 region has the DNA TGTGCCAGCAGTGAATGGTTCGCGGGGGAGACCCAGTACTTC. This translates into CASSEWFAGETQYF. The V call is TRBV6-1, the J call TRBJ2-5; a weak D match, TRBD2 (6 bases). Per germline, CDR1 MNHNS and CDR2 SASEGT. Between the trimmed V and J ends, which lost 2 bases and 5 bases, there was a span of 12 bases. The CDR3 contains 14 residues.

Ten or more counts support this clonotype. The J gene is TRBJ1-4, the V gene TRBV30; 7 nucleotides agree with TRBD1. V lost 4 bases and J lost 4; bases outside the gene matches: 9. CDR1 GTSNPN and CDR2 SVGIG come from the germline V gene (reference sequence). The CDR3 sequence is 15 residues long. The CDR3 DNA is TGTGCCTGGAAGGAAAGAGGGACAGATAATGAAAAACTGTTTTTT. Its protein is CAWKERGTDNEKLFF.

This clonotype was detected ten times or more. The genes are TRBV5-1 and TRBJ2-3; no clear D gene. In germline, CDR1 is SGHRS, CDR2 YFSETQ. This CDR3 is 12 amino acids long. V dropped 0 bases and J dropped 6 bases, with 5 bases sitting between them. CDR3 residues: CASSLDRDTQYF. In DNA form, the CDR3 reads TGCGCCAGCAGCTTGGATCGGGATACGCAGTATTTT. Drawing the rest from reference TRBV5-1 and TRBJ2-3, the complete variable domain is KAGVTQTPRYLIKTRGQQVTLSCSPISGHRSVSWYQQTPGQGLQFLFEYFSETQRNKGNFPGRFSGRQFSNSRSEMNVSTLELGDSALYLCASSLDRDTQYFGPGTRLTVL.

The CDR3 sequence is CASSLEGGLAFTDTQYF. The DNA for the CDR3 is TGTGCCAGCAGCTTAGAGGGGGGACTAGCGTTCACAGATACGCAGTATTTT. The chain combines TRBV7-9 with TRBJ2-3; 10 bases agree with TRBD2. The CDR3 contains 17 residues. Germline V gene lookup returns CDR1 SEHNR and CDR2 FQNEAQ (reference sequence). Trimming at V came to 1 base and at J to 2 bases, leaving 6 bases not matched to a gene. The whole variable domain, remainder taken from reference TRBV7-9 and TRBJ2-3, is DTGVSQNPRHKITKRGQNVTFRCDPISEHNRLYWYRQTLGQGPEFLTYFQNEAQLEKSRLLSDRFSAERPKGSFSTLEIQRTEQGDSAMYLCASSLEGGLAFTDTQYFGPGTRLTVL.

This clonotype appeared many times. The J gene is TRBJ2-1, the V gene TRBV20-1, with TRBD2 as a possible D gene (5 bases). This CDR3 spans 14 amino acids. CDR1 and CDR2 (germline): DFQATT, SNEGSKA (reference sequence). V was pared by 3 bases and J by 0 bases, with 9 bases between. The CDR3, as DNA: TGCAGTGCTAGTCTGAGGGTCTCCTACAATGAGCAGTTCTTC. It encodes CSASLRVSYNEQFF.

This clonotype has only a few counts. The chain couples TRBV27 to TRBJ1-1, with D hard to call. V was cut by 2 bases and J by 1 base, with 11 bases left in between. Looked up from germline, CDR1 is MNHEY and CDR2 is SMNVEV (reference sequence). CDR3 size: 15 residues. CDR3 in amino acids: CASSLGGESNTEAFF. The CDR3 region has the DNA TGTGCCAGCAGTTTAGGCGGAGAGTCGAACACTGAAGCTTTCTTT.

The rearrangement joins TRBV11-3 to TRBJ2-2; 10 bases are a match to TRBD1. CDR1 is SGHNT and CDR2 is YENEEA in the germline V gene. V gave up 5 bases and J gave up 4 bases; unmatched junction bases: 10. This CDR3 comprises 17 residues. This chain's CDR3 is CASSPDRGDLGTGELFF. CDR3 sequence (DNA): TGTGCCAGCAGCCCGGACAGGGGGGATCTGGGCACCGGGGAGCTGTTTTTT.

In this sample, this clonotype turned up a few times. This chain connects TRBV11-2 to TRBJ1-3, with D unresolved. Trimming removed 5 bases at V and 0 bases at J, with 8 bases between. Germline V lookup: CDR1 SGHAT, CDR2 FQNNGV. The CDR3 spans 14 residues. The CDR3 coding sequence is TGTGCCAGCAGCCAGGAGAGCTCTGGAAACACCATATATTTT. Encoded protein: CASSQESSGNTIYF.

This clonotype was observed many times. The chain uses TRBV7-2 and TRBJ1-5; D ambiguous. The CDR3 totals 15 residues. V lost 2 bases, J lost 4 bases, and 12 bases lay in between. In germline, CDR1 is SGHTA, CDR2 FQGNSA. CDR3 nucleotide sequence: TGTGCCAGCAGCTTAATGGCGGCAGAAAATCAGCCCCAGCATTTT. Translation gives CASSLMAAENQPQHF.

This clonotype showed up many times. The rearrangement joins TRBV10-2 to TRBJ1-5; unclear D gene. This CDR3 contains 17 residues. Germline-derived CDR1 and CDR2 are WSHSY and SAAADI. V was trimmed by 0 bases and J by 0 bases, leaving 12 bases between them. For the CDR3, the DNA is TGCGCCAGCAGTGAGTCGATTATCACAGATAGCAATCAGCCCCAGCATTTT. Residues: CASSESIITDSNQPQHF.

The J gene is TRBJ2-1, the V gene TRBV20-1, with TRBD1 matching 7 bases. Germline V CDR1 and CDR2: DFQATT, SNEGSKA (reference sequence). The CDR3 is 15 residues long. J lost 0 bases, V lost 5 bases, and 7 bases had no gene match. The CDR3 loop is CSAEHRGGSYNEQFF. The CDR3 DNA sequence: TGCAGTGCTGAACACAGGGGCGGCTCCTACAATGAGCAGTTCTTC.

This clonotype turned up a few times. J is TRBJ2-7 and V is TRBV18; 8 nucleotides match TRBD2. Germline-derived CDR1 and CDR2 are KGHSH and LQKENI. There are 14 residues in the CDR3. J gave up 3 bases and V 3 bases, and 4 bases lay outside the gene matches. CDR3 DNA sequence: TGTGCCAGCTCACCCCGGGAGGGCGACTACGAGCAGTACTTC. This translates into CASSPREGDYEQYF.

At least ten counts were recorded for this clonotype. The V gene is TRBV4-1, the J gene TRBJ1-1, with a possible D match to TRBD1 (6 bases). V was cut by 1 base and J by 5 bases, with 14 bases left in between. The germline V gene has CDR1 MGHRA and CDR2 YSYEKL. CDR3 length equals 15 residues. The CDR3 loop is CASSQGGAGGTEAFF. Here the CDR3 DNA reads TGCGCCAGCAGCCAAGGGGGGGCCGGGGGGACTGAAGCTTTCTTT.

CDR3 residues: CSVDPGQGGSYEQYF. The CDR3 nucleotides are TGCAGCGTTGATCCGGGACAGGGAGGCAGTTACGAGCAGTACTTC. The chain joins TRBV29-1 to TRBJ2-7; the match to TRBD1 covers 9 bases. Trimming at V came to 3 bases and at J to 4 bases, leaving 10 bases not matched to a gene. Germline V gene data show CDR1 as SQVTM and CDR2 as ANQGSEA. CDR3 length: 15 residues.

This clonotype came up a few times. This rearrangement joins TRBV4-2 to TRBJ2-7; 10 bases are a match to TRBD2. J lost 2 bases, V lost 3 bases, and 10 bases had no gene match. This CDR3 region has 17 residues. CDR1 is LGHNA, CDR2 YNFKEQ, per germline. The CDR3 DNA reads as TGTGCCAGCAGCCATGCAGCTCCGGGACTAGCGCCCTACGAGCAGTACTTC. Its protein product is CASSHAAPGLAPYEQYF.

This rearrangement joins TRBV6-5 to TRBJ1-5; no clear D. This CDR3 has 14 amino acids. Germline CDR1 MNHEY, CDR2 SVGAGI. Trimming took off 2 bases at V and 3 bases at J, with 8 bases between the two ends. This chain's CDR3 is CASSYRQNNQPQHF. CDR3 sequence (DNA): TGTGCCAGCAGTTACCGGCAAAACAATCAGCCCCAGCATTTT.

Ten or more counts support this clonotype. This chain joins TRBV20-1 and TRBJ2-1; the match to TRBD2 covers 9 bases. J lost 7 bases, V lost 6 bases, and 10 bases had no gene match. The CDR3 totals 14 residues. Germline loops: CDR1 DFQATT, CDR2 SNEGSKA (reference sequence). The CDR3 nucleotides are TGCAGTGCCCTTCGCGGGAGGGCGTTGAATGAGCAGTTCTTC. Protein product: CSALRGRALNEQFF.

The J gene is TRBJ2-7, the V gene TRBV5-1; 7 positions agree with TRBD1. J gave up 6 bases and V 2 bases, and 5 bases lay outside the gene matches. The CDR3 runs to 13 residues. Germline V gene lookup returns CDR1 SGHRS and CDR2 YFSETQ. CDR3 loop: CASSFLQGSEQYF. The CDR3 DNA sequence: TGCGCCAGCAGCTTTCTACAGGGGAGCGAGCAGTACTTC.

This clonotype was picked up a small number of times. The V and J genes are TRBV20-1 and TRBJ2-7; maybe TRBD1 (5 bases). The germline V gene encodes CDR1 DFQATT and CDR2 SNEGSKA (reference sequence). V gave up 0 bases and J gave up 3 bases, with 18 bases separating them. The CDR3 consists of 16 residues. The CDR3: CSARDFNGRVSYEQYF. The CDR3, as DNA: TGCAGTGCTAGAGATTTCAACGGCAGGGTAAGCTACGAGCAGTACTTC.

The table lists this clonotype with a few counts. V usage is TRBV5-1 and J usage is TRBJ1-3; D not certain. Trimming pared 4 bases from V and 0 bases from J, leaving 14 bases between. The CDR3 consists of 16 residues. CDR1 is SGHRS and CDR2 is YFSETQ in the germline V gene. In nucleotides, the CDR3 is TGCGCCAGCAGCCCCCAGACATCGAGCTCTGGAAACACCATATATTTT. Translation gives CASSPQTSSSGNTIYF. The full variable domain, in which reference TRBV5-1 and TRBJ1-3 provide the parts outside the CDR3, is KAGVTQTPRYLIKTRGQQVTLSCSPISGHRSVSWYQQTPGQGLQFLFEYFSETQRNKGNFPGRFSGRQFSNSRSEMNVSTLELGDSALYLCASSPQTSSSGNTIYFGEGSWLTVV.

This clonotype was seen many times. This chain connects TRBV2 to TRBJ1-1; maybe TRBD1 (5 bases). There are 14 residues in the CDR3. Germline V CDR1 and CDR2: SNHLY, FYNNEI. With 0 bases removed from V and 7 bases from J, the gap between germline ends came to 12 bases. This chain's CDR3 is CASSEAGRGVEAFF. The CDR3 DNA is TGTGCCAGCAGTGAAGCGGGTCGGGGGGTTGAAGCTTTCTTT.

This rearrangement joins TRBV7-8 to TRBJ1-5; D not certain. The CDR3 sequence is 16 residues long. V lost 0 bases to trimming and J lost 0 bases, with 9 bases between them. Germline values: CDR1 SGHVS, CDR2 FQNEAQ. The CDR3 DNA is TGTGCCAGCAGCTTAGCGACATCTAATAGCAATCAGCCCCAGCATTTT. Its translation is CASSLATSNSNQPQHF.

The V gene is TRBV10-3, the J gene TRBJ2-5, with 8 bases matching TRBD1. Per the germline V gene, CDR1 is ENHRY and CDR2 is SYGVKD. Trimming at V came to 5 bases and at J to 5 bases, leaving 4 bases not matched to a gene. The CDR3 consists of 13 residues. CDR3 nucleotide sequence: TGTGCCATCAGTCCCGGACAGGGCGAGACCCAGTACTTC. Translation: CAISPGQGETQYF.

This clonotype was counted between two and nine times. This sequence joins TRBV5-1 and TRBJ1-1; D is unresolved. This CDR3 spans 16 amino acids. CDR1 and CDR2 (germline): SGHRS, YFSETQ. V lost 0 bases, J lost 3 bases, and 15 bases lay in between. The CDR3 DNA sequence: TGCGCCAGCAGCTTGGTGGGTAGGGCGAAAGACACTGAAGCTTTCTTT. Translating gives CASSLVGRAKDTEAFF.

This clonotype was counted ten times or more. This chain links TRBV2 with TRBJ2-5; D unresolved. Germline V gene data show CDR1 as SNHLY and CDR2 as FYNNEI. Trimming took 4 bases from V and 5 from J, leaving 5 bases between them. The CDR3 is made up of 11 amino acids. The CDR3 spells CASSVLETQYF. CDR3 coding DNA: TGTGCCAGCAGTGTACTGGAGACCCAGTACTTC.

This clonotype has at least ten counts. V gene TRBV10-3 combines with J gene TRBJ2-3; D is possibly TRBD1 (5 bases). Trimming stripped 2 bases from V and 0 bases from J, with 9 bases between. Germline V CDR1 and CDR2: ENHRY, SYGVKD. CDR3 size: 15 residues. DNA for the CDR3: TGTGCCATCAGTGAGGAGCAGGGAAGCACAGATACGCAGTATTTT. It encodes CAISEEQGSTDTQYF.